The T cell receptor (beta chain) under discussion was sequenced for a study of blood T cell repertoires in COVID-19. Per the authors' pipeline: Amplification of reference gene primers provided the estimated nucleated cell counts. TCRdb keeps only in-frame clones here, not all; method: immunoSEQ multiplex PCR. The D gene and trimming were derived from the DNA, and the V and J assignments and clone size from that table. The sample has about 300,000 clones, approximately 86% seen once. Participant age was 18 to 89 years, and participants resided in fewer than 25 US areas. Two consecutive negative NP/OP PCR tests, clearance, or resolved symptoms defined Cohort 3 recovery. Germline lookup yields CDR1 MDHEN and CDR2 SYDVKM. The J segment lost 4 bases and the V segment lost 6 bases, leaving 11 bases of the junction unmatched. The CDR3 extends over 16 amino acids.

This clonotype was sampled from a young woman who had recovered from COVID-19. This rearrangement joins TRBV28 to TRBJ1-4, with 7 bases that match TRBD1. Sequenced input: PBMCs or T cells enriched from blood (not recorded which). The CDR3 coding sequence is TGTGCCAGCAGCGCCGAACGGGACAGCTATAATGAAAAACTGTTTTTT. This codes for CASSAERDSYNEKLFF.